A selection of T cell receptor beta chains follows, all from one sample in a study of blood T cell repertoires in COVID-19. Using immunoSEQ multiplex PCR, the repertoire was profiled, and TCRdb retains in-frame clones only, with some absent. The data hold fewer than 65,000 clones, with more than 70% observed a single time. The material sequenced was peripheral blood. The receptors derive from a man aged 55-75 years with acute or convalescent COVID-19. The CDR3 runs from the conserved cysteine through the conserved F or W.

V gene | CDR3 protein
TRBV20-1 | CSAPEGYTF
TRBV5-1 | CASSLGPPGYEQFF
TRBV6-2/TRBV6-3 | CASSFGQGNQPQHF
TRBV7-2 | CASSSNSGGAYEQFF
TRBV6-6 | CASRAVRGQASPLHF
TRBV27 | CASSTRQELNQPQHF
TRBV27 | CASTTTGTRVNEQFF
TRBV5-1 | CASSFRADGRRQPQHF
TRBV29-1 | CSVEDRGQKGTEAFF
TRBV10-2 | CASRPQQGRYGYTF
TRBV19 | CASSQTRDRGYNEQFF
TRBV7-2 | CASSLSAYEQYF
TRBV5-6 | CASSLGQSSGANVLTF
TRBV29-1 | CSVEGDSAGTGLNTEAFF
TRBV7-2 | CASSSQYEAFF
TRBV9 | CASSVDRGSSYNEQFF
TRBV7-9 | CASRLIQGARGYTF
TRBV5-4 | CASSYLGGNTEAFF
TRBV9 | CASSVGLTNEKLFF
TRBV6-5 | CASGRVGQQETQYF
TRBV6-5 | CASSPGLATDTQYF
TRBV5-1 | CASSLGSGMSGGRETQYF
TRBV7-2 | CASSLSLGEVETQYF